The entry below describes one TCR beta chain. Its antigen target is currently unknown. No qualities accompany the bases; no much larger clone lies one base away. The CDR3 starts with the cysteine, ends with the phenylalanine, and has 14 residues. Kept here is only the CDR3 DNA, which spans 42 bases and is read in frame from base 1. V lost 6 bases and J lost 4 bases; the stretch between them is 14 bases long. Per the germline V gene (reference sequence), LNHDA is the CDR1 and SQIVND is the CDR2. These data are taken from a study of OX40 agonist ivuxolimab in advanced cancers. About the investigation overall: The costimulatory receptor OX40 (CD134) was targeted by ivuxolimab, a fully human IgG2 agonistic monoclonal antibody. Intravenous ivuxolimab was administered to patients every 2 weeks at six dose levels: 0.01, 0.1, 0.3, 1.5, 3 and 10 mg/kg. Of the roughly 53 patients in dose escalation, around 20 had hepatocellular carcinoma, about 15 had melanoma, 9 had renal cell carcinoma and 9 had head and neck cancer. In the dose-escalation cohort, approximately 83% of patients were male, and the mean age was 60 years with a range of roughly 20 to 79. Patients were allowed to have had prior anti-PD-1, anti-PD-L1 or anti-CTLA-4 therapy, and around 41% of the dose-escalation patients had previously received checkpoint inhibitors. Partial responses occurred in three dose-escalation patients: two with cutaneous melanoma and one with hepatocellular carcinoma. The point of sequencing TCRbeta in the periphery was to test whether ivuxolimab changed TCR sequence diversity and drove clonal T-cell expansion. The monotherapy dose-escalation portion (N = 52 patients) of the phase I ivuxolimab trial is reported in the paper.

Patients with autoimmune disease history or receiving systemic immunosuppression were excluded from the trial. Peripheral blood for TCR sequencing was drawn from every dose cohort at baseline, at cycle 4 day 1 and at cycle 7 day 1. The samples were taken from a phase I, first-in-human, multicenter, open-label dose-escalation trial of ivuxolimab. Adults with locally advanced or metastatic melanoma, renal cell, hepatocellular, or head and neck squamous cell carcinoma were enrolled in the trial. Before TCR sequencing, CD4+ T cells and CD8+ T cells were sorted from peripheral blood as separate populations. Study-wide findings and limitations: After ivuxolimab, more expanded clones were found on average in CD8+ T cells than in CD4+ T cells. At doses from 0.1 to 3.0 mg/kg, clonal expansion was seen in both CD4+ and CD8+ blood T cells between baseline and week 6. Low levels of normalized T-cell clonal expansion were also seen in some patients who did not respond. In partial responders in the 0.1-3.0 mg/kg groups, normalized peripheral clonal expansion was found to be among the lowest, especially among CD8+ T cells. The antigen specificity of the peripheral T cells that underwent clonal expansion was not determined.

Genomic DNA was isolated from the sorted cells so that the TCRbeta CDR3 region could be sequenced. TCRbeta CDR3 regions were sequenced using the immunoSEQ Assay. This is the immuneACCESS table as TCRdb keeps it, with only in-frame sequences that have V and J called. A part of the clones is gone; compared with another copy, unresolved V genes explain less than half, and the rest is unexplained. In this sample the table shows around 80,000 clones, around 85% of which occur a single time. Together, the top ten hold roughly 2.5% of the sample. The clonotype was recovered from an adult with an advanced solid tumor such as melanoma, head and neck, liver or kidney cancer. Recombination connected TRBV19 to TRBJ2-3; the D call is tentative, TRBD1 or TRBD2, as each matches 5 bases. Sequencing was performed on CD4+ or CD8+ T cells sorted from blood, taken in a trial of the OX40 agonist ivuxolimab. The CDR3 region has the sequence CASRLGRGADTQYF. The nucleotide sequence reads TGTGCCAGTAGATTGGGAAGAGGGGCAGATACGCAGTATTTT.